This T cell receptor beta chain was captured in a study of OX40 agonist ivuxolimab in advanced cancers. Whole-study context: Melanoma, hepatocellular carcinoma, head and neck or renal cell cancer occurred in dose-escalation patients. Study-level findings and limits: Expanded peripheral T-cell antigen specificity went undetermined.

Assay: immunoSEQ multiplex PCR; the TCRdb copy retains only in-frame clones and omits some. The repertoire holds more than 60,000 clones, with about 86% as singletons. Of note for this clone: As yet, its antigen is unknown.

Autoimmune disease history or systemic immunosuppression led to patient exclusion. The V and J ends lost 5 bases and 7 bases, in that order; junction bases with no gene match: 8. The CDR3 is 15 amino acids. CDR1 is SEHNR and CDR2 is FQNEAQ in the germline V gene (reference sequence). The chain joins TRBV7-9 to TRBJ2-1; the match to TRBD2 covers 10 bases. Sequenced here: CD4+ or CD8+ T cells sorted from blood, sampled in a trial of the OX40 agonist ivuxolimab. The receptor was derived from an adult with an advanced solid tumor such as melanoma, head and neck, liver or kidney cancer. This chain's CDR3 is CASSPLAGVGNEQFF. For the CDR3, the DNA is TGTGCCAGCAGCCCCCTAGCGGGAGTGGGTAATGAGCAGTTCTTC.